A selection of T cell receptor beta chains follows, all from one sample in a study of cytomegalovirus exposure and HLA in healthy donors. The repertoire was sequenced with immunoSEQ multiplex PCR; TCRdb's copy has only in-frame clones and lacks some. The sample has about 180,000 clones, about 80% seen once. Sequencing was performed on PBMCs. The origin of the receptors is a man in his forties in good health and CMV-seropositive. CDR3s include the opening cysteine and the closing phenylalanine or tryptophan. D genes are given only for firm matches. Expanded clones are given a class, and other clones once, few, many or no size at all.

abundance | j_gene | v_gene | len | d_gene | CDR3nt | CDR3aa
NA | TRBJ2-6 | TRBV10-2 | 16 | NA | TGCGCCAGCCAGTCCGCAGGATTCTCTGGGGCCAACGGCCTGACTTTC | CASQSAGFSGANGLTF
NA | TRBJ1-1 | TRBV28 | 16 | TRBD1 | TGTGCCAGCAGTCTCCAGGGGGGCGCTTTGAACACTGAAGCTTTCTTT | CASSLQGGALNTEAFF
NA | TRBJ1-5 | TRBV30 | 12 | NA | TGTGCCTGGAACAGGGAGACCCAGCCCCAGCATTTT | CAWNRETQPQHF
NA | TRBJ2-3 | TRBV30 | 14 | NA | TGTGCCGGAACCTTAGGGGCTAGCACAGATACGCAGTATTTT | CAGTLGASTDTQYF
NA | TRBJ2-1 | TRBV7-3 | 14 | TRBD1 | TGTGCCAGCAGCTTAATACAGGGGGCCTATGAGCAGTTCTTC | CASSLIQGAYEQFF
NA | TRBJ2-7 | TRBV7-9 | 14 | TRBD2 | TGTGCCAGCAGCGCCCAGCGGGACTCCTACGAGCAGTACTTC | CASSAQRDSYEQYF
NA | TRBJ2-7 | TRBV18 | 11 | NA | TGTGCCAGCTCACCACCCGGCGAGCAGTACTTC | CASSPPGEQYF
NA | TRBJ1-5 | TRBV5-4 | 16 | TRBD1 | TGTGCCAGCAGCATGACAGGGACTGGGAGCAATCAGCCCCAGCATTTT | CASSMTGTGSNQPQHF
NA | TRBJ2-5 | TRBV6-1 | 15 | NA | TGTGCCAGCAGCGCCGCCGGGACAAGGATCGAGACCCAGTACTTC | CASSAAGTRIETQYF
NA | TRBJ2-5 | TRBV28 | 15 | TRBD2 | TGTGCCAGCAGTCTGGGGGGGAGGTCTGAAGAGACCCAGTACTTC | CASSLGGRSEETQYF
NA | TRBJ1-5 | TRBV18 | 15 | TRBD1 | TGTGCCAGCTCACCCTCCCAGACAGGGAATCAGCCCCAGCATTTT | CASSPSQTGNQPQHF
NA | TRBJ1-1 | TRBV11-2 | 16 | TRBD1 | TGTGCCAGCAGCTTAAGACTAGGGGGCGCGAACACTGAAGCTTTCTTT | CASSLRLGGANTEAFF
NA | TRBJ2-3 | TRBV11-2 | 17 | TRBD2 | TGTGCCAGCAGCTTAGGGATAGCGGGAGGGCTCACAGATACGCAGTATTTT | CASSLGIAGGLTDTQYF
once | TRBJ2-7 | TRBV2 | 15 | NA | TGTGCCAGCGTGGTGTTTGGCAGTAAGGACTACGAGCAGTACTTC | CASVVFGSKDYEQYF
NA | TRBJ2-2 | TRBV7-8 | 20 | TRBD2 | TGTGCCAGCAGCTTTGGAGGGGCTAGCGGCAACCCGGGGAACACCGGGGAGCTGTTTTTT | CASSFGGASGNPGNTGELFF
NA | TRBJ2-2 | TRBV4-2 | 12 | NA | TGTGCCAGCAGATTAGTTCCCGGGGAGCTGTTTTTT | CASRLVPGELFF